This paragraph reports one T cell receptor beta chain. This sample is part of a study of cytomegalovirus exposure and HLA in healthy donors. Sequencing used immunoSEQ multiplex PCR; TCRdb keeps in-frame clones, though not all of them. The table includes some 100,000 clones, around 88% detected once. This TCR was sampled from a man between 18 and 29 years old in good health and CMV-seronegative. The sample was PBMCs.

CDR3 DNA: TGTGCCTGGAGCCAGCGGGGAATCACAGATACGCAGTATTTT. It is translated as CAWSQRGITDTQYF. The V and J genes are TRBV30 and TRBJ2-3; 7 bases match TRBD2. Germline CDR1 and CDR2: GTSNPN and SVGIG (reference sequence). This CDR3 spans 14 amino acids. The V gene end was trimmed by 3 bases and the J gene end by 2 bases; junction bases not matched to a gene: 5.